This TCR beta chain was documented in a study of shared clonotypes between healthy human individuals. The assay was immunoSEQ multiplex PCR, and TCRdb's table has in-frame clones only and misses some. The data hold 1.5 million to 2.5 million clones, with approximately 95% observed a single time. Germline CDR1 is MNHEY and CDR2 is SVGAGI. This CDR3 comprises 16 residues. Deletions cut 4 bases from V and 3 bases from J, with 19 bases between. CD8 cells regarded as naive lacked CD45RO, were positively chosen for CCR7, and omitted terminally differentiated effector memory CD45RA+ cells. Material: naive CD8+ T cells sorted from blood. V gene TRBV6-5 combines with J gene TRBJ2-7; weak D call: TRBD2 (7 bases). This receptor was identified in a man aged 18 to 29 in good health. CDR3 sequence reads: CASSSTWAGEGYEQYF. The CDR3 coding sequence is TGTGCCAGCAGTTCCACCTGGGCAGGGGAGGGCTACGAGCAGTACTTC.